Listed below are T cell receptor beta chains from one sample, sequenced in a study of T cell repertoires in cytomegalovirus infection. These receptors have no known antigen. TCRdb reanalysed the reads using MiXCR and keeps one entry per CDR3 protein. Seen here are about half a million distinct CDR3 sequences, 30% to 35% observed once, and the top ten hold around a sixth. The sequencing used cultured PBMCs, collected from culture after CMV antigen stimulation. The receptor source for this set is a human donor in good health (CMV status not recorded). Some clones in this sample may be carry-over from other donors' samples. The CDR3 runs from the conserved cysteine through the conserved F or W. D genes are given only for firm matches. Clone sizes are given selectively: once, few, many, or a class where the clone is expanded.

v_call	d_call	j_call	clone_size	cdr3_nt	cdr3_aa
TRBV27	NA	TRBJ2-1	NA	TGTGCCAGCAGCCTGGATCCGCCCGCCTACAATGAGCAGTTCTTC	CASSLDPPAYNEQFF
TRBV7-2	TRBD2	TRBJ2-1	NA	TGTGCCAGCAGCTACACGGGACTAGCGGGTAATGAGCAGTTCTTC	CASSYTGLAGNEQFF
TRBV7-2	NA	TRBJ1-1	many	TGTGCCAGCAGCTTAGGGGCAAGGAACACTGAAGCTTTCTTT	CASSLGARNTEAFF
TRBV27	NA	TRBJ1-2	few	TGTGCCAGCAGTCCGAGGGGGAGATGGATTAATGGCTACACCTTC	CASSPRGRWINGYTF
TRBV7-2	TRBD2	TRBJ2-5	many	TGTGCCAGCAGCAAAAAGGGACTAGGGGTATCGGAGACCCAGTACTTC	CASSKKGLGVSETQYF
TRBV6-1	NA	TRBJ2-1	NA	TGTGCCAGCTCGCGATCCGCGGAGTACAATGAGCAGTTCTTC	CASSRSAEYNEQFF
TRBV19	TRBD1	TRBJ2-5	NA	TGTGCCAGTAGCCCGGACAGGCGAAAAGAGACCCAGTACTTC	CASSPDRRKETQYF
TRBV7-9	NA	TRBJ2-7	many	TGTGCCAGCAGCTCGTGGGACGAGCAGTACTTC	CASSSWDEQYF
TRBV7-2	TRBD1	TRBJ2-2	NA	TGTGCCAGCAGCTTAAATAACAGGGGTAACACCGGGGAGCTGTTTTTT	CASSLNNRGNTGELFF
TRBV7-2	NA	TRBJ1-6	few	TGTGCCAGCAGCCCGGTATATAATTCACCCCTCCACTTT	CASSPVYNSPLHF
TRBV7-2	TRBD2	TRBJ2-3	many	TGTGCCAGCAGCTTAGCGGGCCTAGCGGGAGGGCAGGATACGCAGTATTTT	CASSLAGLAGGQDTQYF
TRBV12-3/TRBV12-4	NA	TRBJ2-5	few	TGTGCCAGCAGAATCTTTGAAGAGACCCAGTACTTC	CASRIFEETQYF
TRBV18	TRBD1	TRBJ1-5	few	TGTGCCAGCTCACCGGGACAGGGACTGGGACAGCCCCAGCATTTT	CASSPGQGLGQPQHF
TRBV6-1	TRBD2	TRBJ2-2	NA	TGTGCCAGCAGTGAAGAAACTAGCGCGATCACCGGGGAGCTGTTTTTT	CASSEETSAITGELFF
TRBV7-8	TRBD2	TRBJ2-3	few	TGTGCCAGCAGCTTCCTAGCGGGGCTGGGAGATACGCAGTATTTT	CASSFLAGLGDTQYF
TRBV14	TRBD1	TRBJ1-1	few	TGTGCCAGCAGCGACCGTCACGCCGGGACAGGGGACACGGACACTGAAGCTTTCTTT	CASSDRHAGTGDTDTEAFF
TRBV7-9	NA	TRBJ1-4	many	TGTGCCAGCAGCCCACCCGTGACAGGTGGGACTAATGAAAAACTGTTTTTT	CASSPPVTGGTNEKLFF
TRBV5-6	NA	TRBJ2-7	few	TGTGCCAGCAGCTTTGGGCCGACTAACTCCTACGAGCAGTACTTC	CASSFGPTNSYEQYF